Described below is a single TCR beta chain sequence and its context. Its antigen is as yet unknown. The data originate from a study of post-analysis software for immune sequencing data. Findings and limits, study-wide: Patients showed TRBV5-6, TRBV5-1 and TRBV20-1 among a few TRBV segments more frequent than in controls. The F measure placed samples prepared in the same batch into strongly shared clusters.

Each TCR beta cDNA library carried unique molecular identifiers. One entry per CDR3 protein results from TCRdb running MiXCR on the PCR reads. The profile shows 700,000 to 800,000 distinct CDR3 sequences, roughly 29% of them singletons. The V gene's germline CDR1 is SGDLS and CDR2 YYNGEE. This CDR3 has 16 amino acids. V lost 2 bases, J lost 4 bases, and 16 bases lay in between. The V and J genes are TRBV9 and TRBJ1-3; D not certain. The sequenced sample consisted of blood. The clonotype was recovered from a girl aged 10-17 years with multiple sclerosis. The DNA for the CDR3 is TGTGCCAGCAGCGTCAACCACCGGACGAAAGGAAACACCATATATTTT. Protein sequence: CASSVNHRTKGNTIYF.